This TCR beta chain originates from a study of response to subunit inactivated influenza vaccine (dated 2018 in TCRdb). A note on the overall study: To follow how T cells responded to a trivalent subunit inactivated influenza vaccine, the researchers relied on deep quantitative profiling of the T cell receptor repertoire.

On the study overall, not on this receptor specifically: It was suggested by the authors that each seasonal influenza vaccination may recruit only a limited number of new T cells.

Library preparation used RT-PCR. TCRdb records Illumina HiSeq 2500 as the sequencer. The public reads were reprocessed in TCRdb via fastp at Q25 and MiXCR, keeping in-frame beta chains. Here each entry gathers all rows of one CDR3 protein and keeps the most common genes and DNA. Present in this sample are 500,000 to 600,000 distinct CDR3 sequences, approximately 10% of which were seen just once. Clones ranked in the top ten supply about 10% of the sample. V lost 4 bases and J lost 5 bases, and the count of bases not matched to a germline gene is 5. Per the germline V gene, SGHTA is the CDR1 and FQGNSA is the CDR2. From the cysteine up to the phenylalanine, the CDR3 has a length of 14 residues. Here the CDR3 DNA is all that survives: 42 bases in frame from base 1. This clonotype turned up a few times. Its antigen is not yet known. Base qualities are missing; no much larger clone stands one base away. This same sample was also taken into another study, of T cells expressing NK-cell markers. The other study reports the following: 5'RACE template switching, by which a universal primer site and unique molecular identifiers were added, was used to make TCR beta cDNA libraries. About 8 donors provided sorted CD3+CD56+NKG2C+, CD3+CD56+NKG2C- and CD3+CD56-NKG2C+ T-cell subsets, whose TCR beta-chain repertoires were profiled. Seven of the eight sequenced donors were HCMV-seropositive and one was HCMV-seronegative. To restrict sorting to alphabetaTCR-expressing T cells, an anti-gammadeltaTCR antibody was added in several experiments. In six donors, the dominant CD3+CD56+NKG2C+ clonotypes ranked among the top 10 CD8+ clonotypes, making up about 1.0-8% of CD8+ T cells. Those dominant clonotypes were again the most abundant among CD3+CD56-NKG2C+ cells in a handful of donors, at about 28.3-65%. It remained unclear whether the expanded NKG2C-expressing T cell clones were specific for HCMV antigens. The eight sequenced donors were randomly selected healthy volunteers, three men and five women. A commercial ELISA kit detecting HCMV-specific IgG in serum was used to determine HCMV serostatus. Ficoll density gradient centrifugation was used to isolate peripheral blood mononuclear cells from blood. For roughly 6 donors, bulk peripheral blood T-cell repertoires were additionally sequenced from unsorted PBMC. Synthesis of cDNA was primed from the TCR beta constant segment and was followed by two consecutive PCR amplification steps. Sequencing of the libraries produced 2 x 150 bp reads on Illumina HiSeq 2000/2500, MiSeq or NextSeq. MIGEC was used to demultiplex reads and group reads by UMI, and MiTCR was used to assemble and quantify clonotypes. Only TCR cDNA sequences supported by at least two reads were kept to exclude erroneous sequences. The tcR package was used for downstream repertoire analysis, and clonotypes were matched between fractions using CDR3 nucleotide sequence together with V segment. Antigen specificity was annotated against VDJdb with VDJmatch, allowing one amino acid substitution in CDR3.

The rearrangement combines TRBV7-2 with TRBJ1-1, and 9 junction bases match TRBD1. The sequence derives from a man aged 50 to 60 who received an inactivated influenza vaccine. Donor details come from another sample of the same person, matched by shared clones. The sample was PBMCs from blood, taken on the day of vaccination. This receptor carries the CDR3 CASSSQGAWTEAFF. Read as DNA, the sequence is TGTGCCAGCAGCTCACAGGGGGCTTGGACTGAAGCTTTCTTT. Here the CDR3 is joined to the reference TRBV7-2 and TRBJ1-1 genes, and the full variable domain is: GAGVSQSPSNKVTEKGKDVELRCDPISGHTALYWYRQSLGQGLEFLIYFQGNSAPDKSGLPSDRFSAERTGGSVSTLTIQRTQQEDSAVYLCASSSQGAWTEAFFGQGTRLTVV.